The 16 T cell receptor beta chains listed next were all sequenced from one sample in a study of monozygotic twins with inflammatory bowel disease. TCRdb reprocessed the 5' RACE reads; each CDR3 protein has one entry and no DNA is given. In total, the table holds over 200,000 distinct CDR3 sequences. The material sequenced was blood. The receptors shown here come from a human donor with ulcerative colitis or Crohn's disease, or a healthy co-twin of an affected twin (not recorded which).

CDR3 region: CASSLEPQPISYEQYF. The chain links TRBV5-1 to TRBJ2-7. The CDR3 extends over 16 amino acids. Germline V gives CDR1 SGHRS, CDR2 YFSETQ.

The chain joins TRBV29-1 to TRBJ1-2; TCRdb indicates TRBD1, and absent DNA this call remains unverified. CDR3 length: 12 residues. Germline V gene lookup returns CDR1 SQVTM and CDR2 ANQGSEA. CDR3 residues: CSGGDRPYGYTF.

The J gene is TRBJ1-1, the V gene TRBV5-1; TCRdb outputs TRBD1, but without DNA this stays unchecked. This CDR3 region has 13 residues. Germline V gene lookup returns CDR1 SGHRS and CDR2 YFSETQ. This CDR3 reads CASRDRMNTEAFF.

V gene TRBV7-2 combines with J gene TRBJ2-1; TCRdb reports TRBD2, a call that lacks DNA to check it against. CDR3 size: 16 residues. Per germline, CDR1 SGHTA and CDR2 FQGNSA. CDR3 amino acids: CASSSGAVTLGNEQFF. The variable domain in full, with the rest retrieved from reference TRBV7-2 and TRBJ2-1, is GAGVSQSPSNKVTEKGKDVELRCDPISGHTALYWYRQSLGQGLEFLIYFQGNSAPDKSGLPSDRFSAERTGGSVSTLTIQRTQQEDSAVYLCASSSGAVTLGNEQFFGPGTRLTVL.

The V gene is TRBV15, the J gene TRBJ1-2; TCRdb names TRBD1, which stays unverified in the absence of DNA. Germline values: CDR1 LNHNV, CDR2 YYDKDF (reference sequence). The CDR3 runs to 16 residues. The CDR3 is CATSRLPREFDYGYTF. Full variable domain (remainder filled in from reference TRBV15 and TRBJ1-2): DAMVIQNPRYQVTQFGKPVTLSCSQTLNHNVMYWYQQKSSQAPKLLFHYYDKDFNNEADTPDNFQSRRPNTSFCFLDIRSPGLGDTAMYLCATSRLPREFDYGYTFGSGTRLTVV.

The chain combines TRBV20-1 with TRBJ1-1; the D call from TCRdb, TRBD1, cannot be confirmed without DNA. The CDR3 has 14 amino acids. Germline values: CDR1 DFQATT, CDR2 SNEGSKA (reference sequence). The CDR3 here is CSARDSPQTGLDFF.

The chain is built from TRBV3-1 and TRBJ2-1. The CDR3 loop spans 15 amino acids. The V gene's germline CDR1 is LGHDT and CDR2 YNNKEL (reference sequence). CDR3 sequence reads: CASSQDLSSYNEQFF.

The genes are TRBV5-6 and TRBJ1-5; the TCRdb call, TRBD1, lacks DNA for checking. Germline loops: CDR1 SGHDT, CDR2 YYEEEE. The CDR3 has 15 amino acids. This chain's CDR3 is CASNFGAGLNQPQHF.

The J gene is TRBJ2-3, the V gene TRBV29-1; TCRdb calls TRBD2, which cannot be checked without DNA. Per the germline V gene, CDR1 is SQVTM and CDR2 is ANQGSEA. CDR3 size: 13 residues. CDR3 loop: CSVAWGPTDTQYF.

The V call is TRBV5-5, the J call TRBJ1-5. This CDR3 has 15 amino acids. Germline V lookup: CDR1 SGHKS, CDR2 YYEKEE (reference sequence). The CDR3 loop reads CASSLAGGPNQPQHF.

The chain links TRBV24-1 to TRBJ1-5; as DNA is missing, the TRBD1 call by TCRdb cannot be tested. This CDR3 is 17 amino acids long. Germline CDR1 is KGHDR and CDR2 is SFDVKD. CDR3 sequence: CATSGGQGLFSNQPQHF.

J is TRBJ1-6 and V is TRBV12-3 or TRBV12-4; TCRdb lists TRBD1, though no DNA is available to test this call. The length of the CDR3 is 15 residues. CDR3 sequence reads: CASSPPGQGSSPLHF.

The CDR3 here is CSAFPSGGYEQYF. The J gene is TRBJ2-7, the V gene TRBV20-1; TCRdb's D call of TRBD2 is untestable without DNA. The CDR3 spans 13 residues. Per germline, CDR1 DFQATT and CDR2 SNEGSKA (reference sequence).

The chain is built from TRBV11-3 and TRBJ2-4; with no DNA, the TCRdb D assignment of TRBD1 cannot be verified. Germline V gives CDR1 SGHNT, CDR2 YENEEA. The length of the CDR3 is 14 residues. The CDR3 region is CASSPTGAKNIQYF. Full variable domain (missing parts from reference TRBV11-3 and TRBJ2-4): EAGVVQSPRYKIIEKKQPVAFWCNPISGHNTLYWYLQNLGQGPELLIRYENEEAVDDSQLPKDRFSAERLKGVDSTLKIQPAELGDSAVYLCASSPTGAKNIQYFGAGTRLSVL.

The CDR3 spells CASSYSGLQTKTQYF. The chain employs TRBV6-5 and TRBJ2-5. Germline V CDR1 and CDR2: MNHEY, SVGAGI. The CDR3 has 15 residues.

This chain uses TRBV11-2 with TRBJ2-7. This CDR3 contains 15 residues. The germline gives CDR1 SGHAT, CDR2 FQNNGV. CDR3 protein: CASSFERGYYYEQYF.